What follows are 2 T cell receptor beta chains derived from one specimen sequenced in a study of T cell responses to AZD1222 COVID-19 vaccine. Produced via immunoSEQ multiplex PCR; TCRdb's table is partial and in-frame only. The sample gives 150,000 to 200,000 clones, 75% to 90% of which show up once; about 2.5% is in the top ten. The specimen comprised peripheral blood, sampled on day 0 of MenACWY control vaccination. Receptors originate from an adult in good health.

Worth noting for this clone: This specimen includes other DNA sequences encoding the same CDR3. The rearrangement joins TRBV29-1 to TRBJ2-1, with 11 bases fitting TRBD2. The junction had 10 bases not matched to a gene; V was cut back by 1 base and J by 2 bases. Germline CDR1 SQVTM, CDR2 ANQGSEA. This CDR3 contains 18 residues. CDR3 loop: CSVEGETSGKGPYNEQFF. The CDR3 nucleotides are TGCAGCGTTGAAGGTGAGACTAGCGGGAAGGGGCCCTACAATGAGCAGTTCTTC.

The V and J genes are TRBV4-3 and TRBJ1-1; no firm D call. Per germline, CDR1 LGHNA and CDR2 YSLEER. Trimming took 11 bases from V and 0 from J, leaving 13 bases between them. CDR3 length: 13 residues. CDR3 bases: TGCGCCTGCGGTCCGGATTTGAACACTGAAGCTTTCTTT. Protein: CACGPDLNTEAFF.